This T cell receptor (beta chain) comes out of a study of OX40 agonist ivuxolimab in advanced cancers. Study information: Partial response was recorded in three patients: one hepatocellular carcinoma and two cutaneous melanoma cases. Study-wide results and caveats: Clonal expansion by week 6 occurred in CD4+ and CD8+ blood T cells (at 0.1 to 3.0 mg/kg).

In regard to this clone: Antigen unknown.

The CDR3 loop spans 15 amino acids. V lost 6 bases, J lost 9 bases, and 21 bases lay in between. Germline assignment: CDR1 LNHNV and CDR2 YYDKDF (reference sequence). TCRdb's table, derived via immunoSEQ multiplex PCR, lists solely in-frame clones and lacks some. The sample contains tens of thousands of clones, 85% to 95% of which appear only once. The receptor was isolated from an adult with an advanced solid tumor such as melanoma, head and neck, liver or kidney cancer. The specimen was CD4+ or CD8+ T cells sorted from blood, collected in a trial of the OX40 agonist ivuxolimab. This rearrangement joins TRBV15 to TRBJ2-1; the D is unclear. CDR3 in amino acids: CATRNKSGPPLEQFF. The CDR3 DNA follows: TGTGCCACCAGAAATAAGTCCGGACCTCCCCTTGAGCAGTTCTTC. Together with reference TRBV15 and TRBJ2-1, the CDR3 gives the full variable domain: DAMVIQNPRYQVTQFGKPVTLSCSQTLNHNVMYWYQQKSSQAPKLLFHYYDKDFNNEADTPDNFQSRRPNTSFCFLDIRSPGLGDTAMYLCATRNKSGPPLEQFFGPGTRLTVL.